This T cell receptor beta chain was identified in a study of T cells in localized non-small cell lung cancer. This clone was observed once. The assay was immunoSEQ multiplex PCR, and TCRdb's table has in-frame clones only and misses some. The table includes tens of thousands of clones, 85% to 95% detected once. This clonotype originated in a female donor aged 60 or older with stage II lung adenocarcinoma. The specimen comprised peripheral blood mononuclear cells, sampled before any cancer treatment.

For the CDR3, the DNA is TGTGCCACCAGGGGAGAGGGTGGACAGCCCCAGCATTTT. Protein: CATRGEGGQPQHF. The chain combines TRBV15 with TRBJ1-5; unclear D gene. CDR1 and CDR2 (germline): LNHNV, YYDKDF (reference sequence). Trimming stripped 6 bases from V and 7 bases from J, with 13 bases between. The CDR3 loop spans 13 amino acids.